This T cell receptor beta chain was sequenced in a study of T-cell reconstitution after alpha-beta-depleted transplantation in children. V lost 0 bases, J lost 5 bases, and 7 bases lay in between. CDR3 length: 13 amino acids. Germline lookup yields CDR1 LNHNV and CDR2 YYDKDF (reference sequence). A few counts support this clonotype. The TCRbeta library was prepared with unique molecular identifiers. TCRdb independently ran MiXCR on the PCR reads; one entry per CDR3 protein. The sample shows some 390,000 distinct CDR3 sequences, roughly 21% of them seen only once. This specimen was PBMCs from the stem cell graft donor, taken from the stem cell graft. This sequence joins TRBV15 and TRBJ2-5; D is unresolved. This receptor was identified in a human donor who donated a stem cell graft to a child with acute myeloid leukemia. CDR3 region: CATSRDPTETQYF. CDR3 in DNA: TGTGCCACCAGCAGAGACCCCACGGAGACCCAGTACTTC.